The 32 T cell receptor beta chains below all came from one sample that was sequenced in a study of T cells in Graves' hyperthyroidism and ophthalmopathy. The source material, RNA transcripts, was used to amplify TCR beta CDR3 regions. The TCR CDR3 was amplified in a first-round RT-PCR using the HTBI primer set. One entry per CDR3 protein, called by TCRdb with MiXCR from the multiplex PCR reads. The table lists around 300,000 distinct CDR3 sequences, roughly 22% of them singletons. Sequencing was done on a sample of blood. The source of these receptors is a man in his thirties or forties with Graves' ophthalmopathy.

This clonotype has at least ten counts. The chain carries TRBV11-3 and TRBJ2-3; TRBD2 agrees at 8 bases. Per germline, CDR1 SGHNT and CDR2 YENEEA. The ends lost 7 bases at V and 4 bases at J; junction bases unmatched: 7. The CDR3 contains 14 residues. The CDR3 protein is CASKRTSLADTQYF. CDR3 bases: TGTGCCAGCAAGAGGACTAGCCTGGCAGATACGCAGTATTTT.

This clonotype was seen ten or more times. The chain is built from TRBV3-1 and TRBJ2-7, with unresolved D. CDR1 and CDR2 (germline): LGHDT, YNNKEL (reference sequence). V was pared by 4 bases and J by 6 bases, with 10 bases between. The CDR3 extends over 12 amino acids. The CDR3 here is CASSLKGLEQYF. CDR3 DNA: TGTGCCAGCAGCCTCAAAGGGCTCGAGCAGTACTTC.

This chain joins TRBV27 and TRBJ2-3; the D is unclear. V was trimmed by 8 bases and J by 6 bases, leaving 12 bases between them. The CDR3 covers 12 residues. Looked up from germline, CDR1 is MNHEY and CDR2 is SMNVEV (reference sequence). The CDR3 spells CASSDKLDTQYF. The CDR3 nucleotides are TGTGCCAGCTCAGATAAACTCGATACGCAGTATTTT.

This clonotype was observed at least ten times. The V and J genes are TRBV11-3 and TRBJ2-1, with 12 nucleotides matching TRBD2. This CDR3 contains 20 residues. The germline V gene encodes CDR1 SGHNT and CDR2 YENEEA. Unmatched junction bases numbered 12, after V lost 2 bases and J lost 1 base. For the CDR3, the DNA is TGTGCCAGCAGCTTAAAACGGACTAGCGGGATAGGGGGATCCTACAATGAGCAGTTCTTC. Translation: CASSLKRTSGIGGSYNEQFF.

This chain uses TRBV20-1 with TRBJ2-7, with 8 bases lining up with TRBD2. The CDR3 contains 13 residues. Germline V lookup: CDR1 DFQATT, CDR2 SNEGSKA (reference sequence). Unmatched junction bases numbered 5, after V lost 5 bases and J lost 2 bases. CDR3 bases: TGCAGTGCTCCTTACGGGAGGGCCTACGAGCAGTACTTC. Amino acid sequence: CSAPYGRAYEQYF.

The chain links TRBV2 to TRBJ2-7, with D tentatively TRBD2 (7 bases). Germline values: CDR1 SNHLY, CDR2 FYNNEI. This CDR3 has 15 residues. V lost 2 bases, J lost 3 bases, and 14 bases lay in between. The CDR3 bases are TGTGCCAGCAGTGAAAATACGGGGGGCTACTACGAGCAGTACTTC. Translating gives CASSENTGGYYEQYF. Supplemented by reference TRBV2 and TRBJ2-7, the full variable domain reads EPEVTQTPSHQVTQMGQEVILRCVPISNHLYFYWYRQILGQKVEFLVSFYNNEISEKSEIFDDQFSVERPDGSNFTLKIRSTKLEDSAMYFCASSENTGGYYEQYFGPGTRLTVT.

This clonotype has a handful of counts. The J gene is TRBJ1-2, the V gene TRBV7-9; D not resolved. With 0 bases removed from V and 3 bases from J, the gap between germline ends came to 5 bases. The CDR3 has 13 amino acids. The germline V gene has CDR1 SEHNR and CDR2 FQNEAQ (reference sequence). The DNA of the CDR3 is TGTGCCAGCAGCTTAGCCGGGGACTATGGCTACACCTTC. Its protein is CASSLAGDYGYTF.

DNA for the CDR3: TGCGCCAGCAGCGGGGAGGGCAGGGTCACTGAAGCTTTCTTT. Protein product: CASSGEGRVTEAFF. The V gene is TRBV5-1, the J gene TRBJ1-1, with D possibly TRBD1 on 5 matching bases. This CDR3 is built from 14 residues. Germline V gene data show CDR1 as SGHRS and CDR2 as YFSETQ. Trimming took 4 bases from V and 4 from J, leaving 14 bases between them.

This clonotype was detected a few times. This may stem from a read error, because a much larger clone lies one nucleotide away. J is TRBJ2-7 and V is TRBV28, with D unclear. CDR1 is MDHEN, CDR2 SYDVKM, per germline. The CDR3 sequence is 14 residues long. The CDR3 nucleotides are TGTGCCGGCAGAGTTAGCCAGAGCTCCTACGAGCAGTACTTC. Translation gives CAGRVSQSSYEQYF.

The gene calls are TRBV28 and TRBJ2-2, with D unclear. Trimming pared 7 bases from V and 3 bases from J, leaving 6 bases between. CDR1 and CDR2 from the germline V gene are MDHEN and SYDVKM. The CDR3 covers 12 residues. CDR3 amino acids: CASMEYTGELFF. The CDR3 DNA follows: TGTGCCAGCATGGAGTACACCGGGGAGCTGTTTTTT.

This clonotype occurred a few times. This chain uses TRBV12-3 or TRBV12-4 with TRBJ2-2; 8 bases align to TRBD1. This CDR3 region has 14 residues. The ends lost 10 bases at V and 5 bases at J; junction bases unmatched: 9. CDR3 sequence: CAIGGQEKTGELFF. CDR3 DNA sequence: TGTGCCATTGGGGGACAGGAGAAAACCGGGGAGCTGTTTTTT.

At least ten counts were recorded for this clonotype. The chain employs TRBV6-1 and TRBJ1-6; possible D gene TRBD1, 5 bases. The germline CDR1 and CDR2 sequences are MNHNS and SASEGT. The CDR3 consists of 14 residues. The V end lost 6 bases, the J end lost 6 bases, and 12 bases lay between the germline ends. CDR3 in amino acids: CASRAEGFNSPLHF. The DNA of the CDR3 is TGTGCCAGCAGGGCAGAGGGGTTTAATTCACCCCTCCACTTT.

This clonotype turned up a few times. V usage is TRBV7-9 and J usage is TRBJ1-1; possibly TRBD1 for D (6 bases). V was trimmed by 6 bases and J by 0 bases, leaving 11 bases between them. Per germline, CDR1 SEHNR and CDR2 FQNEAQ (reference sequence). The CDR3 totals 14 residues. The CDR3: CASRKTGLNTEAFF. For the CDR3, the DNA is TGTGCCAGCAGAAAGACAGGACTGAACACTGAAGCTTTCTTT.

V is TRBV12-3 or TRBV12-4 and J is TRBJ2-1; no clear D gene. V gave up 1 base and J gave up 4 bases, with 14 bases separating them. The CDR3 totals 16 residues. The CDR3 coding sequence is TGTGCCAGCAGTTTAGTTAGGGCGGCAGGATACAATGAGCAGTTCTTC. This sequence encodes CASSLVRAAGYNEQFF.

The chain combines TRBV6-1 with TRBJ1-1; 8 bases align to TRBD1. The CDR3 has 13 residues. V lost 6 bases to trimming and J lost 5 bases; unmatched junction nucleotides: 5. Germline V gene sequence: CDR1 MNHNS, CDR2 SASEGT. CDR3 nucleotides: TGTGCCAGCAGCTCAGGGGGCGGGACTGAAGCTTTCTTT. Translating gives CASSSGGGTEAFF.

This clonotype occurred many times. The V and J genes are TRBV6-1 and TRBJ1-6, with a tentative D call TRBD1 (5 bases). The CDR3 has 14 amino acids. The V gene lost 6 bases and the J gene lost 14 bases, with 20 bases spanning the gap. Germline CDR1 and CDR2: MNHNS and SASEGT. For the CDR3, the DNA is TGTGCCAGCAGAGTCGGGGCCGGAACCCAAACCCTCCACTTT. It encodes CASRVGAGTQTLHF.

This clonotype was observed a handful of times. V is TRBV25-1 and J is TRBJ2-5; D remains unclear. This CDR3 has 17 residues. Between the trimmed V and J ends, which lost 7 bases and 1 base, there was a span of 22 bases. CDR1 is MGHDK and CDR2 is SYGVNS in the germline V gene. The CDR3 nucleotides are TGTGCCAGCACTCAATTGAAGGGCAGCCAGTCCCAAGAGACCCAGTACTTC. Its protein is CASTQLKGSQSQETQYF.

The V gene is TRBV7-8, the J gene TRBJ1-1; D not resolved. Trimming left V 1 base short and J 6 bases short, with 12 bases between. Germline CDR1 and CDR2: SGHVS and FQNEAQ. This CDR3 comprises 14 residues. The CDR3 region is CASSLDMSLSEAFF. DNA for the CDR3: TGTGCCAGCAGCTTAGATATGTCTCTCTCTGAAGCTTTCTTT.

There are a few counts of this clonotype. The V and J genes are TRBV4-2 and TRBJ2-2, with a tentative D call TRBD1 (5 bases). Trimming took 1 base from V and 2 from J, leaving 8 bases between them. CDR1 and CDR2 (germline): LGHNA, YNFKEQ. The CDR3 has 15 residues. The CDR3 DNA reads TGTGCCAGCAGCCAAGGGGGCAGAAACACCGGGGAGCTGTTTTTT. Its translation is CASSQGGRNTGELFF.

This clonotype was found once. This sequence joins TRBV24-1 and TRBJ2-5; TRBD1 aligns across 7 bases. The CDR3 totals 17 residues. J gave up 5 bases and V 2 bases, and 13 bases lay outside the gene matches. Germline-derived CDR1 and CDR2 are KGHDR and SFDVKD. The CDR3 is CATSDSLVTGKGETQYF. The CDR3 nucleotides read TGTGCCACCAGTGATTCCCTTGTGACAGGGAAGGGGGAGACCCAGTACTTC.

The V call is TRBV19, the J call TRBJ2-5; TRBD2 agrees at 10 bases. In germline, CDR1 is LNHDA, CDR2 SQIVND (reference sequence). Trimming took 1 base from V and 4 from J; bases not matched to a gene: 12. The CDR3 length is 18 residues. CDR3 bases: TGTGCCAGTAGTATAGGCTTCGCTAGCGGGAGTTCCCGAGAGACCCAGTACTTC. Translated, it gives CASSIGFASGSSRETQYF.

At least ten counts were recorded for this clonotype. The chain joins TRBV2 to TRBJ1-5; no firm D call. This CDR3 is built from 14 residues. CDR1 and CDR2 from the germline V gene are SNHLY and FYNNEI. Trimming cost V 3 bases and J 7 bases, with 13 bases left between them. CDR3 nucleotide sequence: TGTGCCAGCAGTGAGTTTCACGGAGAACAGCCCCAGCATTTT. Protein: CASSEFHGEQPQHF.

This clonotype came up many times. The CDR3 sequence is CASQKYGYTF. The CDR3 DNA reads as TGTGCCAGCCAAAAGTATGGCTACACCTTC. V is TRBV5-8 and J is TRBJ1-2; D not certain. V lost 7 bases and J lost 5, with 6 bases in between. This CDR3 region has 10 residues. CDR1 is SGHTS and CDR2 is YDEGEE in the germline V gene.

This clonotype has a count of ten or more. The CDR3: CASSLLGNNEQFF. CDR3 nucleotides: TGTGCCAGCAGTTTATTGGGGAACAATGAGCAGTTCTTC. This chain connects TRBV28 to TRBJ2-1, with no clear D. V was trimmed by 1 base and J by 5 bases, leaving 6 bases between them. Germline V gene data show CDR1 as MDHEN and CDR2 as SYDVKM. This CDR3 comprises 13 residues.

The gene calls are TRBV6-2 or TRBV6-3 and TRBJ2-2; TRBD2 agrees at 12 bases. The CDR3 is made up of 17 amino acids. V trimming: 6 bases; J trimming: 6 bases; junction bases outside the gene matches: 11. CDR1 is MNHEY, CDR2 SVGEGT, per germline. The CDR3 is CASSTPSSGRAAGELFF. The DNA of the CDR3 is TGTGCCAGCAGCACACCCTCTAGCGGGAGGGCCGCCGGGGAGCTGTTTTTT.

This clonotype was counted at least ten times. The chain is built from TRBV11-1 and TRBJ2-2; possible D gene TRBD2, 6 bases. The CDR3 consists of 15 residues. CDR1 SGHAT and CDR2 FQDESV come from the germline V gene (reference sequence). With 1 base removed from V and 6 bases from J, the gap between germline ends came to 12 bases. The CDR3 loop is CASSLVQGGPGELFF. CDR3 DNA sequence: TGTGCCAGCAGCTTAGTTCAGGGAGGACCCGGGGAGCTGTTTTTT.

The V gene is TRBV4-1, the J gene TRBJ2-7, with TRBD2 matching over 13 bases. The length of the CDR3 is 20 residues. Germline V gene sequence: CDR1 MGHRA, CDR2 YSYEKL. Losses at the gene ends were 0 bases for V and 2 bases for J; bases not matched to a gene: 13. The CDR3 spells CASSQDLARGLAGRTYEQYF. CDR3 sequence (DNA): TGCGCCAGCAGCCAAGATCTTGCCCGGGGACTAGCGGGACGGACCTACGAGCAGTACTTC.

The gene calls are TRBV15 and TRBJ2-5; D call uncertain. This CDR3 comprises 14 residues. Per germline, CDR1 LNHNV and CDR2 YYDKDF (reference sequence). The V gene lost 1 base and the J gene lost 1 base, with 7 bases spanning the gap. The CDR3 is CATSRGASQETQYF. DNA of the CDR3: TGTGCCACCAGCAGAGGTGCCTCCCAAGAGACCCAGTACTTC.

There are many counts of this clonotype. This chain joins TRBV27 and TRBJ2-7, with D uncertain. The CDR3 runs 15 residues. Germline lookup yields CDR1 MNHEY and CDR2 SMNVEV (reference sequence). The V gene lost 2 bases and the J gene lost 0 bases, with 11 bases spanning the gap. CDR3 coding DNA: TGTGCCAGCAGTTTAACCAGGTCCCCCTCCTACGAGCAGTACTTC. Its protein is CASSLTRSPSYEQYF.

The chain has TRBV3-1 and TRBJ1-2; no clear D gene. Germline-derived CDR1 and CDR2 are LGHDT and YNNKEL (reference sequence). This CDR3 contains 13 residues. V lost 0 bases and J lost 9, with 11 bases in between. The CDR3 loop reads CASSQETFGRYTF. The DNA of the CDR3 is TGTGCCAGCAGCCAAGAGACGTTCGGCCGCTACACCTTC.

This clonotype was seen a few times. One end of the junction does not line up with germline, which may come from a read error. The chain is built from TRBV18 and TRBJ2-3; 7 bases fit TRBD2. Germline CDR1 and CDR2: KGHSH and LQKENI. The CDR3 runs to 15 residues. In DNA, the CDR3 is TGTGCCAGCTCACCACCGTTGGGAGGGCCAGATACACAGTATTTT. Its translation is CASSPPLGGPDTQYF.

This clonotype was counted a few times. CDR3 sequence reads: CASRPLGKGPNEKLFF. The CDR3 DNA is TGTGCCAGCAGGCCTTTGGGAAAGGGGCCTAATGAAAAACTGTTTTTT. This sequence joins TRBV6-1 and TRBJ1-4; tentatively, D is TRBD1 (5 bases). Trimming left V 6 bases short and J 3 bases short, with 17 bases between. Looked up from germline, CDR1 is MNHNS and CDR2 is SASEGT. CDR3 length equals 16 residues.